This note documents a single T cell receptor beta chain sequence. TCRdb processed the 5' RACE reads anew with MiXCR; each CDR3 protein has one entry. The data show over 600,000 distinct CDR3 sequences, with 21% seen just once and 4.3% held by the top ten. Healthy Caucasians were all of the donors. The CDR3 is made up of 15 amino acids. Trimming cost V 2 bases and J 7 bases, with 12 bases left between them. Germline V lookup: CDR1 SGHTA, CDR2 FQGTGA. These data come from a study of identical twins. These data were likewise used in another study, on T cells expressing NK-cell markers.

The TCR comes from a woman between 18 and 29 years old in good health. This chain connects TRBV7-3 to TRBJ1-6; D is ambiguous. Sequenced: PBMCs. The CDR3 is CASSLGQAVNSPLHF. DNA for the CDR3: TGTGCCAGCAGCTTAGGGCAGGCCGTAAATTCACCCCTCCACTTT.